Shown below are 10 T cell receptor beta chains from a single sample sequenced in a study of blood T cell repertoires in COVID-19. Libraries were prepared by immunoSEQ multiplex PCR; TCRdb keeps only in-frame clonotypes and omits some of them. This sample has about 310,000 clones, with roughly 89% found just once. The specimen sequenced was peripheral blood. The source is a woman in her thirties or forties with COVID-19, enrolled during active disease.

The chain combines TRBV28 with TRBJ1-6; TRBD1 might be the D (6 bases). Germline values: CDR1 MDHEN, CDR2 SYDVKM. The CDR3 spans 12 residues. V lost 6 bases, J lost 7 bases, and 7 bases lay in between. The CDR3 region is CASRQGNSPLHF. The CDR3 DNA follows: TGTGCCAGCAGACAGGGAAATTCACCCCTCCACTTT.

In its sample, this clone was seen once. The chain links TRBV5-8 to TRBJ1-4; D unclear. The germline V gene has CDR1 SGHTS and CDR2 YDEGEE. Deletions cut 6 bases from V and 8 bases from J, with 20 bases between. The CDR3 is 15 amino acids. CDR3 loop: CASTLTTDNLEKLFF. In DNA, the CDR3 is TGTGCCAGCACCCTAACCACCGACAACCTAGAAAAACTGTTTTTT. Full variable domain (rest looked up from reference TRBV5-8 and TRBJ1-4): EAGVTQSPTHLIKTRGQQATLRCSPISGHTSVYWYQQALGLGLQFLLWYDEGEERNRGNFPPRFSGRQFPNYSSELNVNALELEDSALYLCASTLTTDNLEKLFFGSGTQLSVL.

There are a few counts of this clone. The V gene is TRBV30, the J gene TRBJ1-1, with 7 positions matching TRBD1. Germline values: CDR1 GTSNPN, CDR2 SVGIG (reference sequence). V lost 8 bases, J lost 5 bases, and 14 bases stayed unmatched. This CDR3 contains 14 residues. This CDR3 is CAQRPGQFGTEAFF. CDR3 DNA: TGTGCCCAACGACCGGGACAGTTTGGGACTGAAGCTTTCTTT.

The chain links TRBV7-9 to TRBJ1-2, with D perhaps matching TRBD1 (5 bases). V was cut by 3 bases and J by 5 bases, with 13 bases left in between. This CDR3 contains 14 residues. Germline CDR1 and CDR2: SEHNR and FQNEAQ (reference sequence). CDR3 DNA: TGTGCCAGCAGCTTGAGGAGGGACGGGTATGGCTACACCTTC. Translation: CASSLRRDGYGYTF.

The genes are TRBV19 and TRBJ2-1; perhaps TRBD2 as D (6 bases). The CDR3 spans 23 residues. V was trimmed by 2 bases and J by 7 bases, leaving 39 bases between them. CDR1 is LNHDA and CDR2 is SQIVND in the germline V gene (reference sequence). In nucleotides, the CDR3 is TGTGCCAGTAGTATAAGAGGAAGGGTACGGGGTTTTAGCGGAGAAGACCGTTCTAATGAGCAGTTCTTC. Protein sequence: CASSIRGRVRGFSGEDRSNEQFF.

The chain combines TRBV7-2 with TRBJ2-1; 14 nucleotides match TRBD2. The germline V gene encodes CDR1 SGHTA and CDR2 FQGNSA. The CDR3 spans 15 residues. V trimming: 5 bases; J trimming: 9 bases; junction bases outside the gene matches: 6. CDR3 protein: CASSPRLAGGREQFF. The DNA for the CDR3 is TGTGCCAGCAGCCCCCGACTAGCGGGAGGGCGTGAGCAGTTCTTC.

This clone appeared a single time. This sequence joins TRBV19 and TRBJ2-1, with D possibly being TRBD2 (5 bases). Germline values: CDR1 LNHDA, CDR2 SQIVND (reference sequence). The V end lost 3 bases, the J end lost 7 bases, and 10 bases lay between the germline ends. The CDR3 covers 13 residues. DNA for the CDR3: TGTGCCAGTAGTATCCAACTAGTTAATGAGCAGTTCTTC. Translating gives CASSIQLVNEQFF.

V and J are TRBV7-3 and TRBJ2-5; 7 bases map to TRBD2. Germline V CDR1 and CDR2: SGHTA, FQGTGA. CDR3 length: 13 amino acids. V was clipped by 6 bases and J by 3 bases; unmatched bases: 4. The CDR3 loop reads CASSLAAEETQYF. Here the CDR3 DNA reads TGTGCCAGCAGTCTAGCGGCCGAAGAGACCCAGTACTTC.

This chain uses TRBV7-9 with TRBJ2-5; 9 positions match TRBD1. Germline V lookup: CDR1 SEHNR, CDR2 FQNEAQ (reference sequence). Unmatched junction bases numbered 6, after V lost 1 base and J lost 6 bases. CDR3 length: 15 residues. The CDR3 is CASSLGTGEWKTQYF. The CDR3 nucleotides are TGTGCCAGCAGCTTAGGGACAGGGGAATGGAAGACCCAGTACTTC.

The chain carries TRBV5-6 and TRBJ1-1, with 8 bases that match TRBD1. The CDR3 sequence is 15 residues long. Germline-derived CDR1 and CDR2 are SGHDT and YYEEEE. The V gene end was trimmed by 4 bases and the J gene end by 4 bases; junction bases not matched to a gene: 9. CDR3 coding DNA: TGTGCCAGCAGCCATCGACAGGGGCGAGGCACTGAAGCTTTCTTT. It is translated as CASSHRQGRGTEAFF. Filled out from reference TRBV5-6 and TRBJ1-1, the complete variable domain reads DAGVTQSPTHLIKTRGQQVTLRCSPKSGHDTVSWYQQALGQGPQFIFQYYEEEERQRGNFPDRFSGHQFPNYSSELNVNALLLGDSALYLCASSHRQGRGTEAFFGQGTRLTVV.